These 31 T cell receptor beta chains share one sample of origin, sequenced in a study of CD8+CD57+ T cells in acquired aplastic anemia. The template used for profiling TCR beta VDJ and CDR3 was genomic DNA. TCRdb independently ran MiXCR on the reads; one entry per CDR3 protein. The data contain some 200,000 distinct CDR3 sequences, about a third of them singletons. The sequencing sample was made of sorted CD4+, CD8+, or CD8+CD57+ T cells (not recorded which) from PBMCs. The receptors come from a human donor in good health, serving as a control.

J is TRBJ1-1 and V is TRBV30, with D hard to call. This CDR3 contains 14 residues. V lost 0 bases to trimming and J lost 0 bases, with 8 bases between them. CDR1 and CDR2 (germline): GTSNPN, SVGIG (reference sequence). CDR3 in amino acids: CAWSVGSVNTEAFF. As DNA, the CDR3 is TGTGCCTGGAGTGTAGGGTCCGTGAACACTGAAGCTTTCTTT.

This clonotype was seen many times. V gene TRBV20-1 combines with J gene TRBJ1-5, with TRBD1 matching 8 bases. V shed 6 bases and J 7 bases; nucleotides not matched to a gene: 8. There are 13 residues in the CDR3. The germline CDR1 and CDR2 sequences are DFQATT and SNEGSKA (reference sequence). The CDR3 region has the DNA TGCAGTGCCGGACAGGGCATTCAACAGCCCCAGCATTTT. As protein: CSAGQGIQQPQHF.

This clonotype was seen at least ten times. J is TRBJ2-3 and V is TRBV15; TRBD2 aligns across 12 bases. Trimming cost V 4 bases and J 4 bases; bases outside gene matches: 6. Per the germline V gene, CDR1 is LNHNV and CDR2 is YYDKDF (reference sequence). This CDR3 contains 16 residues. The CDR3 loop reads CATSTGLAGRADTQYF. CDR3 DNA: TGTGCCACCAGCACTGGACTAGCGGGAAGGGCAGATACGCAGTATTTT.

The rearrangement joins TRBV27 to TRBJ1-6; D is possibly TRBD1 (5 bases). Germline CDR1 reads MNHEY; CDR2 reads SMNVEV (reference sequence). Trimming left V 4 bases short and J 7 bases short, with 17 bases between. This CDR3 comprises 16 residues. DNA of the CDR3: TGTGCCAGCAGTTACCGGCCGAGTGACAGCAATTCACCCCTCCACTTT. Its protein is CASSYRPSDSNSPLHF.

This clonotype has at least ten counts. The chain employs TRBV20-1 and TRBJ2-5; tentative D call: TRBD2 (6 bases). Trimming removed 5 bases from V and 4 bases from J, with 17 bases in between. Germline CDR1 DFQATT, CDR2 SNEGSKA (reference sequence). The CDR3 length is 14 residues. CDR3 sequence: CSAVPLLARETQYF. The CDR3 nucleotides read TGCAGTGCTGTGCCCTTGCTAGCGAGAGAGACCCAGTACTTC.

Many counts were recorded for this clonotype. The chain links TRBV5-1 to TRBJ2-5; D is unclear. The CDR3 length is 13 residues. Germline values: CDR1 SGHRS, CDR2 YFSETQ. The V gene lost 3 bases and the J gene lost 2 bases, with 8 bases spanning the gap. The DNA of the CDR3 is TGCGCCAGCAGCTATGATCCACAAGAGACCCAGTACTTC. Its protein product is CASSYDPQETQYF.

This clonotype was observed at least ten times. The chain employs TRBV7-2 and TRBJ2-7; weak D call: TRBD2 (5 bases). V lost 1 base to trimming and J lost 4 bases, with 20 bases between them. The CDR3 is 17 residues long. Per germline, CDR1 SGHTA and CDR2 FQGNSA. CDR3 DNA: TGTGCCAGCAGCTTAGTTTACAAGCGGAGCATCTTTTACGAGCAGTACTTC. Protein product: CASSLVYKRSIFYEQYF.

Many counts were recorded for this clonotype. The rearrangement uses TRBV29-1 and TRBJ1-1; D gene uncertain. The germline CDR1 and CDR2 sequences are SQVTM and ANQGSEA. This CDR3 is 12 amino acids long. The CDR3 reads CRSGDMNTEAFF. In DNA, the CDR3 is TGCCGGAGTGGGGATATGAACACTGAAGCTTTCTTT.

This clonotype was counted once. This chain links TRBV30 with TRBJ1-5, with D unresolved. Trimming stripped 1 base from V and 4 bases from J, with 8 bases between. The V gene's germline CDR1 is GTSNPN and CDR2 SVGIG (reference sequence). The CDR3 is 13 amino acids. CDR3 nucleotide sequence: TGTGCCTGGAGTGCGGACGGGAATCAGCCCCAGCATTTT. Its translation: CAWSADGNQPQHF.

This clonotype was counted a single time. A much more abundant neighbour one base away suggests this may be a read error. This chain links TRBV20-1 with TRBJ1-3, with 8 positions matching TRBD1. Per the germline V gene, CDR1 is DFQATT and CDR2 is SNEGSKA (reference sequence). This CDR3 is 15 amino acids long. In nucleotides, the CDR3 is TGCAGTGCTAGACCAGGACAGGGATCCGGAAACGCCATATATTTT. This sequence encodes CSARPGQGSGNAIYF.

Note on this clonotype: The conserved final phenylalanine or tryptophan is absent from the CDR3, which likely points to a read error. The chain employs TRBV11-2 and TRBJ2-3; D remains unclear. Trimming removed 4 bases from V and 11 bases from J, with 10 bases in between. This CDR3 is built from 11 residues. Germline loops: CDR1 SGHAT, CDR2 FQNNGV. The CDR3 region has the DNA TGTGCCAGCAGCTCCTTGAATAGGCAGTATCTT. Amino acids: CASSSLNRQYL.

This clonotype was counted ten times or more. V is TRBV12-3 or TRBV12-4 and J is TRBJ2-7; D may match TRBD1 or TRBD2 (5 bases each). V was trimmed by 3 bases and J by 4 bases, leaving 13 bases between them. The CDR3 extends over 14 amino acids. Written as DNA, the CDR3 is TGTGCCAGCAGTTTGAGTTACGGGGCATACGAGCAGTACTTC. Translated: CASSLSYGAYEQYF.

This chain connects TRBV2 to TRBJ1-3, with D possibly being TRBD1 (5 bases). Germline lookup yields CDR1 SNHLY and CDR2 FYNNEI. This CDR3 spans 12 amino acids. V was clipped by 11 bases and J by 4 bases, with 12 bases between them. The DNA for the CDR3 is TGTGCCGGGCGGGGGTTGGGAAACACCATATATTTT. This codes for CAGRGLGNTIYF. The complete variable domain, with remaining parts taken from reference TRBV2 and TRBJ1-3, reads EPEVTQTPSHQVTQMGQEVILRCVPISNHLYFYWYRQILGQKVEFLVSFYNNEISEKSEIFDDQFSVERPDGSNFTLKIRSTKLEDSAMYFCAGRGLGNTIYFGEGSWLTVV.

This clonotype has just one count. The chain employs TRBV9 and TRBJ1-6; D remains unclear. Trimming left V 10 bases short and J 14 bases short, with 7 bases between. The germline V gene encodes CDR1 SGDLS and CDR2 YYNGEE. This CDR3 is built from 8 residues. The CDR3 here is CAGTTLHF. CDR3 sequence (DNA): TGTGCCGGCACCACCCTCCACTTT.

This clonotype was seen once. As DNA, the CDR3 is TGCAGCGTTGAAGATCGCCGGGACAGGGAAACCTACGAGCAGTACTTC. Encoded protein: CSVEDRRDRETYEQYF. V and J are TRBV29-1 and TRBJ2-7, with 9 bases matching TRBD1. Germline V lookup: CDR1 SQVTM, CDR2 ANQGSEA. The CDR3 runs 16 residues. With V trimmed by 0 bases and J by 2 bases, 8 bases remained unmatched.

V is TRBV29-1 and J is TRBJ1-4; 12 nucleotides line up with TRBD1. This CDR3 has 17 amino acids. In germline, CDR1 is SQVTM, CDR2 ANQGSEA. The V gene end was trimmed by 2 bases and the J gene end by 6 bases; junction bases not matched to a gene: 10. The CDR3 region is CSVELFAGTGGDEKLFF. Written as DNA, the CDR3 is TGCAGCGTTGAATTGTTCGCCGGGACAGGGGGCGATGAAAAACTGTTTTTT.

The genes are TRBV19 and TRBJ1-2; tentatively, D is TRBD1 (5 bases). Trimming left V 5 bases short and J 7 bases short, with 11 bases between. This CDR3 has 12 amino acids. Germline loops: CDR1 LNHDA, CDR2 SQIVND (reference sequence). CDR3 residues: CASSGVGPGYTF. Written as DNA, the CDR3 is TGTGCCAGTAGTGGGGTGGGGCCTGGCTACACCTTC.

Only a few counts were recorded for this clonotype. The chain combines TRBV5-5 with TRBJ1-1, with D unresolved. The CDR3 contains 15 residues. Trimming cost V 3 bases and J 2 bases, with 14 bases left between them. Germline loops: CDR1 SGHKS, CDR2 YYEKEE (reference sequence). CDR3 coding DNA: TGTGCCAGCAGCTCCACAAAACAACAAAACACTGAAGCTTTCTTT. It yields the protein CASSSTKQQNTEAFF.

In its sample, this clonotype is medium-sized. The genes are TRBV29-1 and TRBJ1-1; D is unresolved. The germline V gene encodes CDR1 SQVTM and CDR2 ANQGSEA. The CDR3 is made up of 11 amino acids. The V and J ends lost 4 bases and 1 base respectively, with 4 bases between them. Here the CDR3 DNA reads TGCAGCGTTGGACAGAACACTGAAGCTTTCTTT. Its translation: CSVGQNTEAFF.

The table lists this clonotype with many counts. The genes are TRBV20-1 and TRBJ2-1, with 7 nucleotides matching TRBD2. CDR3 length: 12 amino acids. V lost 1 base to trimming and J lost 9 bases; unmatched junction nucleotides: 3. Looked up from germline, CDR1 is DFQATT and CDR2 is SNEGSKA (reference sequence). CDR3 in amino acids: CSARAGGGEQFF. In DNA form, the CDR3 reads TGCAGTGCTAGAGCGGGAGGAGGTGAGCAGTTCTTC.

The sample holds many counts of this clonotype. The rearrangement joins TRBV5-4 to TRBJ2-3; 9 bases fit TRBD2. The CDR3 is made up of 17 amino acids. With 0 bases clipped from V and 5 bases from J, the junction kept 10 bases outside the gene matches. CDR1 is SGHNT and CDR2 is YYREEE in the germline V gene (reference sequence). Written as DNA, the CDR3 is TGTGCCAGCAGCTTGGCAGGCGGGAGGGCCGCCGGAGATACGCAGTATTTT. Translation gives CASSLAGGRAAGDTQYF.

A remark on this clonotype: The CDR3 carries no conserved terminal phenylalanine or tryptophan, so it likely arises from a read error. The V and J genes are TRBV5-1 and TRBJ2-4; possible D gene TRBD1, 6 bases. The CDR3 is 15 amino acids. Per germline, CDR1 SGHRS and CDR2 YFSETQ. Deletions cut 3 bases from V and 7 bases from J, with 17 bases between. CDR3 DNA: TGCGCCAGCAGCTCAACCAACAGGGACCCCAACATTCAGTACTCC. The encoded protein is CASSSTNRDPNIQYS.

The chain recombines TRBV5-1 with TRBJ2-5; D gene ambiguous. The germline gives CDR1 SGHRS, CDR2 YFSETQ. Trimming cost V 0 bases and J 2 bases, with 11 bases left between them. This CDR3 has 15 amino acids. The CDR3 DNA reads as TGCGCCAGCAGCTTGGTACCCCAGACTCAAGAGACCCAGTACTTC. Translating it yields CASSLVPQTQETQYF.

This clonotype was detected ten times or more. V is TRBV20-1 and J is TRBJ1-1; no reliable D call. V was trimmed by 8 bases and J by 7 bases, leaving 11 bases between them. Per germline, CDR1 DFQATT and CDR2 SNEGSKA (reference sequence). This CDR3 is built from 10 residues. CDR3 in amino acids: CSNNIDEAFF. In nucleotides, the CDR3 is TGCAGTAATAATATCGATGAAGCTTTCTTT.

As to this clonotype: Given a much more abundant clone one base away, this may be a read error. J is TRBJ2-7 and V is TRBV6-1; D is unclear. The CDR3 totals 14 residues. Germline-derived CDR1 and CDR2 are MNHNS and SASEGT. With 1 base removed from V and 5 bases from J, the gap between germline ends came to 12 bases. The chain's CDR3 is CASSEDPSRHEQYF. The CDR3 DNA reads TGTGCCAGCAGTGAAGACCCGTCGCGGCACGAGCAGTACTTC.

This clonotype was detected ten times or more. J is TRBJ1-2 and V is TRBV6-1; 7 bases agree with TRBD1. Germline assignment: CDR1 MNHNS and CDR2 SASEGT. Germline trimming cut 6 bases from V and 4 bases from J; bases unmatched to any gene: 5. There are 13 residues in the CDR3. Here the CDR3 reads CASREGQTYGYTF. DNA for the CDR3: TGTGCCAGCAGGGAGGGACAGACCTATGGCTACACCTTC.

The chain has TRBV15 and TRBJ1-2; TRBD1 matches at 7 bases. Germline CDR1 is LNHNV and CDR2 is YYDKDF (reference sequence). This CDR3 contains 15 residues. Trimming cost V 5 bases and J 2 bases; bases outside gene matches: 8. The CDR3 DNA reads as TGTGCCACCAGCGGATCGCAGGGGGGAAACTATGGCTACACCTTC. Its translation: CATSGSQGGNYGYTF.

Of note for this clonotype: It may be a read error: a sequence one base away is much more abundant. The gene calls are TRBV2 and TRBJ1-5, with D perhaps matching TRBD1 (5 bases). With 6 bases removed from V and 6 bases from J, the gap between germline ends came to 12 bases. The CDR3 consists of 13 residues. CDR1 is SNHLY, CDR2 FYNNEI, per germline. In DNA form, the CDR3 reads TGTGCCAGCAGACGACAGACCAGTCAGCCCCAGCATTTT. It encodes CASRRQTSQPQHF.

A few counts support this clonotype. DNA for the CDR3: TGTGCCAGCAGCTTGGAGACGGTAACTGAAGCTTTCTTT. As protein: CASSLETVTEAFF. The chain couples TRBV7-2 to TRBJ1-1; D is ambiguous. Per the germline V gene, CDR1 is SGHTA and CDR2 is FQGNSA. The V end was cut by 3 bases, the J end by 5 bases, with 10 bases between. This CDR3 is built from 13 residues.

This clonotype has only one observation. The chain is built from TRBV5-1 and TRBJ2-5; TRBD2 matches 8 bases. J lost 0 bases, V lost 4 bases, and 8 bases had no gene match. CDR3 length: 16 residues. CDR1 is SGHRS, CDR2 YFSETQ, per germline. Here the CDR3 reads CASSPGGGAHQETQYF. In DNA form, the CDR3 reads TGCGCCAGCAGCCCCGGGGGGGGGGCCCACCAAGAGACCCAGTACTTC. Filled out from reference TRBV5-1 and TRBJ2-5, the complete variable domain reads KAGVTQTPRYLIKTRGQQVTLSCSPISGHRSVSWYQQTPGQGLQFLFEYFSETQRNKGNFPGRFSGRQFSNSRSEMNVSTLELGDSALYLCASSPGGGAHQETQYFGPGTRLLVL.

This clonotype appeared many times. This chain uses TRBV12-3 or TRBV12-4 with TRBJ2-7, with TRBD2 matching 13 bases. This CDR3 spans 18 amino acids. V shed 6 bases and J 2 bases; nucleotides not matched to a gene: 13. CDR3 in DNA: TGTGCCAGCAGCCTTCGTACGACGGGACTAGCGGGGACCTACGAGCAGTACTTC. Its translation: CASSLRTTGLAGTYEQYF.